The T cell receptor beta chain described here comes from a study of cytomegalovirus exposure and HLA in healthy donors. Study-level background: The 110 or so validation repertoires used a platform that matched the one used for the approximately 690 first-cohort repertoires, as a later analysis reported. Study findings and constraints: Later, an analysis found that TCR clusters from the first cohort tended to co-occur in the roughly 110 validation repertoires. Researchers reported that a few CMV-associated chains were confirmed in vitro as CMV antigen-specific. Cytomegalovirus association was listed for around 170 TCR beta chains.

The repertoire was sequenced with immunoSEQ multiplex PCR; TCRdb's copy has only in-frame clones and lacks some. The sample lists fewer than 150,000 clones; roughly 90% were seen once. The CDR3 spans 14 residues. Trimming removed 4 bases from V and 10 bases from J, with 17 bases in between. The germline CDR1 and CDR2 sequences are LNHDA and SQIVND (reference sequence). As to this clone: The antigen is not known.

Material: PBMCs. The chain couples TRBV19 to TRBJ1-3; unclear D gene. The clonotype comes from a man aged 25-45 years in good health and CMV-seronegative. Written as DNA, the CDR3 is TGTGCCAGTAGTAATAACGCGGAGCTACGGACCATATATTTT. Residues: CASSNNAELRTIYF.